This is a list of T cell receptor beta chains from one sample in a study of blood T cell repertoires in COVID-19. The method was immunoSEQ multiplex PCR; TCRdb's version includes in-frame clones alone and lacks a portion of them. Of roughly 270,000 clones in the sample, 85% were seen once. Sequencing was done on a sample of peripheral blood. The receptor source for this set is a man aged 50 to 59 with active or convalescent COVID-19. The conserved cysteine and the conserved F or W are not part of the CDR3 here.

CDR3aa	v_gene	j_gene
ASSIRRRRNTGELF	TRBV19	TRBJ2-2
ASSHPQGGQETQY	TRBV14	TRBJ2-5
ASSYSAQPQIYEQY	TRBV6-5	TRBJ2-7
ASSVVPRDTQY	TRBV9	TRBJ2-3
ASSQRQGGPNTEAF	TRBV5-1	TRBJ1-1
ASSLGTGLNTEAF	TRBV5-6	TRBJ1-1
ASSVKGATGELF	TRBV9	TRBJ2-2
ASSTTGGGYNEQF	TRBV19	TRBJ2-1
ASSPGPGGTEAF	TRBV7-9	TRBJ1-1
AWKGAGFTYEQY	TRBV30	TRBJ2-7
ASSPEQGGGYT	TRBV18	TRBJ1-2
ASSPGLAGGTF	TRBV3-1/TRBV3-2	TRBJ2-1
ASSSQGYRDEQF	TRBV2	TRBJ2-1
ASSATGLDTGELF	TRBV9	TRBJ2-2
ASSGGTEYYGYT	TRBV5-8	TRBJ1-2
ASSPGQGNQPQH	TRBV19	TRBJ1-5
ASSLGGSYNEQF	TRBV5-1	TRBJ2-1
ASSQEHGRASYEQY	TRBV4-3	TRBJ2-7
ASSQSNAWTGELF	TRBV16	TRBJ2-2
AWTAGNSGNTIY	TRBV30	TRBJ1-3
ASSPDRGDYQPQH	TRBV19	TRBJ1-5
ASSFSRGNYGYT	TRBV5-4	TRBJ1-2
ASSYSGGNTEAF	TRBV6-5	TRBJ1-1
ASSLELARVRVTQY	TRBV7-6	TRBJ2-5
ASSALSGGWY	TRBV5-6	TRBJ2-7
ASEGRGADTQY	TRBV12-5	TRBJ2-3
ASSALAGVTYNEQF	TRBV4-2	TRBJ2-1
ASSLGGASDTDTQY	TRBV4-3	TRBJ2-3
ASSFPGHTEAF	TRBV12-3/TRBV12-4	TRBJ1-1
ASSRDRRGGYT	TRBV3-1/TRBV3-2	TRBJ1-2
ASSLGSLNSETQY	TRBV5-1	TRBJ2-5
ASSQDRRGWSYEQY	TRBV3-1/TRBV3-2	TRBJ2-7
ASSTGRTGNYGYT	TRBV5-1	TRBJ1-2
SASNPQLYNEQF	TRBV20-1	TRBJ2-1
ASSPIGSGQAYSGNTIY	TRBV28	TRBJ1-3
SVTGQGAVGEKLF	TRBV29-1	TRBJ1-4
ASASYLSYNEQF	TRBV12-5	TRBJ2-1
ASSGGLAGGPGTDTQY	TRBV10-1	TRBJ2-3
ASSLGSAVVADTQY	TRBV7-2	TRBJ2-3
ASSAGYTDTQY	TRBV5-4	TRBJ2-3
AREELRDSLLMNTEAF	TRBV21-1	TRBJ1-1